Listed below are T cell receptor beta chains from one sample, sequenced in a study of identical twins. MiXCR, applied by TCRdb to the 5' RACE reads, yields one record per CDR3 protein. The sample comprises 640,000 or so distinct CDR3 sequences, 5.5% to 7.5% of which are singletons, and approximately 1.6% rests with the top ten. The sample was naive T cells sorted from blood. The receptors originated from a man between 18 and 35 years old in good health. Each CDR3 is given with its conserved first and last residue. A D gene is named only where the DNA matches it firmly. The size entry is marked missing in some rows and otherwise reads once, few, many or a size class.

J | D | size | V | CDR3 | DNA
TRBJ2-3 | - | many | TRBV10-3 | CAISESILDSTDTQYF | TGTGCCATCAGTGAGTCAATCCTAGACTCCACAGATACGCAGTATTTT
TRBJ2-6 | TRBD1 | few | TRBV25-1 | CASSGYGQGAEGANVLTF | TGTGCCAGCAGTGGGTACGGACAGGGGGCGGAAGGGGCCAACGTCCTGACTTTC
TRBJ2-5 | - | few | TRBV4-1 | CASSQIGLETQYF | TGCGCCAGCAGCCAGATCGGCCTGGAGACCCAGTACTTC
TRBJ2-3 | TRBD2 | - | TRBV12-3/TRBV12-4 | CASRLTSGARGVTQYF | TGTGCCAGCAGGCTGACTAGCGGGGCCCGCGGGGTTACGCAGTATTTT
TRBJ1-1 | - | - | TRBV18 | CASSGQGATEAFF | TGTGCCAGCTCAGGTCAGGGAGCCACTGAAGCTTTCTTT
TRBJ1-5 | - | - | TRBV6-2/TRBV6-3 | CASSQWTIRDSNQPQHF | TGTGCCAGCAGCCAGTGGACCATCCGGGATAGCAATCAGCCCCAGCATTTT
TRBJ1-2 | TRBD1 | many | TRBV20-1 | CSARALGTGDNYGYTF | TGCAGTGCTAGAGCTCTCGGGACAGGGGATAACTATGGCTACACCTTC
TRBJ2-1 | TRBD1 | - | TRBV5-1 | CASSHRGQGANEQFF | TGCGCCAGCAGCCACCGGGGACAGGGGGCCAATGAGCAGTTCTTC
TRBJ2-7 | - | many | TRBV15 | CATSRETEAYEQYF | TGTGCCACCAGCAGAGAGACAGAGGCCTACGAGCAGTACTTC
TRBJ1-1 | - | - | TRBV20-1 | CSARVRGLNTEAFF | TGCAGTGCTAGGGTACGGGGGTTGAACACTGAAGCTTTCTTT
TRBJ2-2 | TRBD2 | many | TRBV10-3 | CAIETPGGEDTGELFF | TGTGCCATCGAGACCCCTGGGGGGGAGGACACCGGGGAGCTGTTTTTT
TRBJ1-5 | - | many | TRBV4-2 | CASSQEGKGNQPQHF | TGTGCCAGCAGCCAAGAGGGGAAGGGCAATCAGCCCCAGCATTTT
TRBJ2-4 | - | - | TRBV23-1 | CASSQAAKSKAKNIQYF | TGCGCCAGCAGTCAGGCAGCCAAGTCTAAGGCCAAAAACATTCAGTACTTC
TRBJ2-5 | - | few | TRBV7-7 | CASSPARAGETQYF | TGTGCCAGCAGCCCCGCGAGAGCGGGAGAGACCCAGTACTTC
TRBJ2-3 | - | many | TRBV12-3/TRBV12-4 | CASSLVRTVMGDTQYF | TGTGCCAGCAGTTTAGTCCGGACAGTAATGGGGGATACGCAGTATTTT
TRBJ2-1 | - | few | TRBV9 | CASSVGAGPNEQFF | TGTGCCAGCAGCGTAGGGGCGGGACCGAATGAGCAGTTCTTC
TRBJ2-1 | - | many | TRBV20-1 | CSAREPNRQHNEQFF | TGCAGTGCTAGAGAGCCAAATAGGCAGCACAATGAGCAGTTCTTC
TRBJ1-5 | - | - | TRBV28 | CASSLSGKGQPQHF | TGTGCCAGCAGTTTGTCGGGAAAGGGCCAGCCCCAGCATTTT
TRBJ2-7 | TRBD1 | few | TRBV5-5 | CASSLELGQGSEQYF | TGTGCCAGCAGCTTGGAATTGGGACAGGGGTCCGAGCAGTACTTC
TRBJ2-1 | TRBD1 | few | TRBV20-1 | CREQGDPYNEQFF | TGCAGGGAACAGGGGGACCCCTACAATGAGCAGTTCTTC
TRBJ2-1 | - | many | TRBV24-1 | CATSDTNYNEQFF | TGTGCCACCAGTGATACTAATTACAATGAGCAGTTCTTC
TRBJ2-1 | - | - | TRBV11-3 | CASSSSLADPYNEQFF | TGTGCCAGCAGCTCCTCCTTAGCGGATCCTTACAATGAGCAGTTCTTC
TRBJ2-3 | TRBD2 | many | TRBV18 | CASSPSGRATQYF | TGTGCCAGCTCACCGAGCGGGAGGGCCACGCAGTATTTT
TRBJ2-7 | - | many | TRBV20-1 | CSVGEFYEQYF | TGCAGTGTGGGTGAGTTCTACGAGCAGTACTTC
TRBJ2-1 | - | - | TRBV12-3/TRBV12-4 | CASSALRAGEQFF | TGTGCCAGCAGTGCGCTCCGGGCAGGTGAGCAGTTCTTC
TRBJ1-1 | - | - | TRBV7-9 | CASSLHSVNTEAFF | TGTGCCAGCAGCCTCCACTCGGTGAACACTGAAGCTTTCTTT
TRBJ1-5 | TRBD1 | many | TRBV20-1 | CSADREGNQPQHF | TGCAGTGCTGACAGGGAGGGCAATCAGCCCCAGCATTTT